The present T cell receptor beta chain was sequenced within a study of Graves' ophthalmopathy and Graves' hyperthyroidism. Whole-study context: At the time of initial diagnosis and before any treatment, peripheral blood was collected.

Amplified material comprised TCR beta CDR3 regions derived from RNA transcripts. The workflow started with a first-round RT-PCR run with HTBI primers and then moved on to a second-round multiplex PCR. TCRdb reprocessed the multiplex PCR reads with MiXCR, giving one entry per CDR3 protein. Seen here are hundreds of thousands of distinct CDR3 sequences, approximately 40% observed once, and the top ten hold 40% to 55%. Trimming removed 3 bases at V and 11 bases at J, with 17 bases between. The CDR3 runs 13 residues. Germline CDR1 reads SGDLS; CDR2 reads YYNGEE. A few counts support this clonotype. Sequenced input: peripheral blood. This TCR was recovered from an adult man with Graves' ophthalmopathy. V is TRBV9 and J is TRBJ1-1, with TRBD1 as a possible D gene (5 bases). The CDR3 nucleotides read TGTGCCAGCAGCGAGACGCGGGGGGGGTCGGCTTTCTTT. This translates into CASSETRGGSAFF. Variable domain in full (rest from reference TRBV9 and TRBJ1-1): DSGVTQTPKHLITATGQRVTLRCSPRSGDLSVYWYQQSLDQGLQFLIQYYNGEERAKGNILERFSAQQFPDLHSELNLSSLELGDSALYFCASSETRGGSAFFGQGTRLTVV.